The 15 T cell receptor beta chains in this list originate from one sample, sequenced in a study of patients and donors after allogeneic stem cell transplantation. TCRdb reprocessed the RT-PCR reads via MiXCR and lists one record per CDR3 protein. The sample yields fewer than 60,000 distinct CDR3 sequences, 10% to 15% seen once. The sequencing input was blood, either unsorted or a sorted T cell fraction (not recorded which). The receptors were sampled from a human donor who was either an allogeneic HSCT recipient or a stem cell or donor lymphocyte infusion donor (not recorded which). It is not recorded whose cells these are; they may come from a transplant donor.

The chain's CDR3 is CASSLADSQSSYNEQFF. For the CDR3, the DNA is TGCGCCAGCAGCTTGGCCGACAGTCAGAGCTCCTACAATGAGCAGTTCTTC. The chain couples TRBV5-1 to TRBJ2-1, with D possibly being TRBD1 (5 bases). CDR1 SGHRS and CDR2 YFSETQ come from the germline V gene. Deletions cut 0 bases from V and 0 bases from J, with 13 bases between. The CDR3 is made up of 17 amino acids. Drawing the rest from reference TRBV5-1 and TRBJ2-1, the complete variable domain is KAGVTQTPRYLIKTRGQQVTLSCSPISGHRSVSWYQQTPGQGLQFLFEYFSETQRNKGNFPGRFSGRQFSNSRSEMNVSTLELGDSALYLCASSLADSQSSYNEQFFGPGTRLTVL.

The chain carries TRBV18 and TRBJ2-7; the match to TRBD2 covers 13 bases. The J segment lost 2 bases and the V segment lost 6 bases, leaving 4 bases of the junction unmatched. The CDR3 is 15 amino acids. Germline values: CDR1 KGHSH, CDR2 LQKENI. The CDR3 is CASSELAGGPYEQYF. CDR3 nucleotides: TGTGCCAGCTCGGAACTAGCGGGAGGGCCCTACGAGCAGTACTTC.

The chain couples TRBV14 to TRBJ2-2; TRBD1 aligns across 8 bases. The CDR3 spans 16 residues. The germline V gene has CDR1 SGHDN and CDR2 FVKESK. V was pared by 1 base and J by 0 bases, with 1 base of the junction left unmatched. The CDR3 region is CASSQAGGSNTGELFF. Here the CDR3 DNA reads TGTGCCAGCAGCCAAGCAGGGGGCTCGAACACCGGGGAGCTGTTTTTT.

As for this clonotype: A much larger clone differs from this one at a single base, so this may be a read error. Here the CDR3 omits its conserved ending phenylalanine or tryptophan, so a read error is the likely source. This chain joins TRBV12-3 or TRBV12-4 and TRBJ1-5, with unresolved D. The CDR3 consists of 12 residues. Between the trimmed V and J ends, which lost 5 bases and 11 bases, there was a span of 13 bases. The DNA of the CDR3 is TGTGCCAGCAGTGCACCGACATGGGCCCAGCATTTG. Its translation: CASSAPTWAQHL.

This clonotype has just a few counts. The rearrangement joins TRBV30 to TRBJ2-3; 7 bases match TRBD2. CDR3 length equals 14 residues. Germline-derived CDR1 and CDR2 are GTSNPN and SVGIG (reference sequence). Trimming cost V 5 bases and J 0 bases; bases outside gene matches: 5. The CDR3 DNA reads TGTGCCTGGGGTGGACTAGGAAGCACAGATACGCAGTATTTT. It specifies CAWGGLGSTDTQYF. The whole variable domain, filled in from reference TRBV30 and TRBJ2-3, reads SQTIHQWPATLVQPVGSPLSLECTVEGTSNPNLYWYRQAAGRGLQLLFYSVGIGQISSEVPQNLSASRPQDRQFILSSKKLLLSDSGFYLCAWGGLGSTDTQYFGPGTRLTVL.

This clonotype came up a few times. J is TRBJ2-5 and V is TRBV24-1; tentatively, D is TRBD2 (5 bases). The CDR3 contains 15 residues. Germline-derived CDR1 and CDR2 are KGHDR and SFDVKD. Trimming took 3 bases from V and 4 from J, leaving 14 bases between them. The CDR3 region has the DNA TGTGCCACCAGTGATATCCGGGGTACGGGAGAGACCCAGTACTTC. Translation: CATSDIRGTGETQYF.

The J gene is TRBJ2-7, the V gene TRBV5-6; the match to TRBD1 covers 9 bases. CDR1 SGHDT and CDR2 YYEEEE come from the germline V gene. J lost 6 bases, V lost 2 bases, and 9 bases had no gene match. CDR3 length: 15 amino acids. CDR3 DNA: TGTGCCAGCAGCTTTAACAGGGGGCGCGATCCCGAGCAGTACTTC. It yields the protein CASSFNRGRDPEQYF.

In its sample, this clonotype was seen many times. The rearrangement links TRBV5-1 to TRBJ1-2, with D perhaps TRBD1 (5 bases). This CDR3 is 18 amino acids long. Germline V lookup: CDR1 SGHRS, CDR2 YFSETQ. V dropped 3 bases and J dropped 3 bases, with 24 bases sitting between them. CDR3 nucleotides: TGCGCCAGCAGCTCCACCCTGGGGGACCCAAGACTTCACTATGGCTACACCTTC. Protein product: CASSSTLGDPRLHYGYTF.

This clonotype was recorded many times. This chain joins TRBV6-6 and TRBJ2-1; no firm D call. V lost 4 bases and J lost 7, with 17 bases in between. Germline CDR1 reads MNHNY; CDR2 reads SVGAGI (reference sequence). The CDR3 runs to 15 residues. The CDR3 reads CASSSPTFVLNEQFF. CDR3 nucleotide sequence: TGTGCCAGCAGTTCCCCAACCTTCGTATTGAATGAGCAGTTCTTC.

Ten or more counts support this clonotype. The chain joins TRBV27 to TRBJ2-1; 10 bases fit TRBD1. The V and J ends lost 6 bases and 7 bases, in that order; junction bases with no gene match: 6. This CDR3 contains 14 residues. The germline V gene has CDR1 MNHEY and CDR2 SMNVEV (reference sequence). The CDR3 DNA is TGTGCCAGCAGATCTGACAGGGGGCTAAATGAGCAGTTCTTC. The encoded protein is CASRSDRGLNEQFF.

This clonotype was observed a few times. The chain has TRBV7-2 and TRBJ2-1, with a weak D call TRBD2 (6 bases). The CDR3 loop spans 16 amino acids. The V end lost 0 bases, the J end lost 5 bases, and 14 bases lay between the germline ends. CDR1 and CDR2 from the germline V gene are SGHTA and FQGNSA. The CDR3 sequence: CASSLARLVLNNEQFF. As DNA, the CDR3 is TGTGCCAGCAGCTTAGCGCGACTAGTCCTCAACAATGAGCAGTTCTTC.

In its sample, this clonotype was seen a few times. The rearrangement links TRBV18 to TRBJ2-5; 10 bases are shared with TRBD2. After removal of 3 bases from V and 3 bases from J, the junction contained 1 base not matched to a gene. Germline loops: CDR1 KGHSH, CDR2 LQKENI. CDR3 length equals 14 residues. Here the CDR3 reads CASSPGLAKETQYF. DNA for the CDR3: TGTGCCAGCTCACCGGGACTAGCGAAAGAGACCCAGTACTTC.

There are many counts of this clonotype. The chain joins TRBV24-1 to TRBJ1-5; possibly TRBD1 for D (5 bases). Germline V gene data show CDR1 as KGHDR and CDR2 as SFDVKD. This CDR3 is built from 13 residues. V dropped 6 bases and J dropped 9 bases, with 14 bases sitting between them. The CDR3 is CATSPVGGAPQHF. CDR3 nucleotides: TGTGCCACCAGTCCCGTCGGAGGGGCGCCCCAGCATTTT.

This rearrangement joins TRBV5-1 to TRBJ1-1; no definite D call. The V gene's germline CDR1 is SGHRS and CDR2 YFSETQ. The V gene lost 0 bases and the J gene lost 8 bases, with 11 bases spanning the gap. The CDR3 consists of 13 residues. CDR3: CASSLAALTEAFF. The DNA for the CDR3 is TGCGCCAGCAGCTTGGCCGCTCTAACAGAAGCTTTCTTT.

The sample holds many counts of this clonotype. The chain has TRBV12-3 or TRBV12-4 and TRBJ2-4, with 9 bases lining up with TRBD1. With 8 bases clipped from V and 1 base from J, the junction kept 0 bases outside the gene matches. CDR3 length equals 13 residues. The CDR3 DNA reads TGTGCCAGCGGACAGGGGGCCAAAAACATTCAGTACTTC. It translates to CASGQGAKNIQYF.